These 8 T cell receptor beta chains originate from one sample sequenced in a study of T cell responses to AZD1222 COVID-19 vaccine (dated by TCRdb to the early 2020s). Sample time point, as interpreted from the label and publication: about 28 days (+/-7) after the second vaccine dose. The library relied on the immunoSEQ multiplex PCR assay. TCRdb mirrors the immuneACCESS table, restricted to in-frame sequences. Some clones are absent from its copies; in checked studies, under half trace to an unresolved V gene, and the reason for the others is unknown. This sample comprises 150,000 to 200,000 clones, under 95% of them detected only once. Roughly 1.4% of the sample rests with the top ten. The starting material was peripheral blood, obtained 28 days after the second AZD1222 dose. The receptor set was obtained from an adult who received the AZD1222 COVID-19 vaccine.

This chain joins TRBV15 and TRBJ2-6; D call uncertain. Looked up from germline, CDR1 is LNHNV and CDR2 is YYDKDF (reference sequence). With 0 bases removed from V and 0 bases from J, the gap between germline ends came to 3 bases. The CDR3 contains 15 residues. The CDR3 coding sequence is TGTGCCACCAGCAGAGATCCCTCTGGGGCCAACGTCCTGACTTTC. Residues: CATSRDPSGANVLTF. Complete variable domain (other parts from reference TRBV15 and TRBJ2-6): DAMVIQNPRYQVTQFGKPVTLSCSQTLNHNVMYWYQQKSSQAPKLLFHYYDKDFNNEADTPDNFQSRRPNTSFCFLDIRSPGLGDTAMYLCATSRDPSGANVLTFGAGSRLTVL.

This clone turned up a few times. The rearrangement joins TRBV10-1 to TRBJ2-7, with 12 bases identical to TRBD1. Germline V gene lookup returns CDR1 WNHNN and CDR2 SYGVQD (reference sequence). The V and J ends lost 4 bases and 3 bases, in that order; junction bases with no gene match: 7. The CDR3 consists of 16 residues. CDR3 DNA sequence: TGCGCCAGCAGTGTGACTCGGGACAGGGGGCTCTACGAGCAGTACTTC. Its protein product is CASSVTRDRGLYEQYF.

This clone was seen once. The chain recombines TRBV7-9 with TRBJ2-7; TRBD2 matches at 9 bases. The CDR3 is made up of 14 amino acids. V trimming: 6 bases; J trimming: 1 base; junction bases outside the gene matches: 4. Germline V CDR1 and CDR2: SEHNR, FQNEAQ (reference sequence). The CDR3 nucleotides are TGTGCCAGCAGGACTAGCGGCCCGTCCTACGAGCAGTACTTC. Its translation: CASRTSGPSYEQYF.

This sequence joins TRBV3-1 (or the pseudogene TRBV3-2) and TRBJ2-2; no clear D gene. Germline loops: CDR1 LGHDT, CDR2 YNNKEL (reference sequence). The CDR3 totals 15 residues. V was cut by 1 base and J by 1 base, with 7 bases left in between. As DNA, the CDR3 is TGTGCCAGCAGCCAAGGTTTACGGAACACCGGGGAGCTGTTTTTT. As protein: CASSQGLRNTGELFF.

The CDR3 DNA reads TGTGCCAGCAGCCAAACCTCAGAGACCCAGTACTTC. It translates to CASSQTSETQYF. The rearrangement joins TRBV3-1 (or the pseudogene TRBV3-2) to TRBJ2-5; D gene uncertain. This CDR3 comprises 12 residues. Per the germline V gene, CDR1 is LGHDT and CDR2 is YNNKEL (reference sequence). With 2 bases removed from V and 4 bases from J, the gap between germline ends came to 5 bases.

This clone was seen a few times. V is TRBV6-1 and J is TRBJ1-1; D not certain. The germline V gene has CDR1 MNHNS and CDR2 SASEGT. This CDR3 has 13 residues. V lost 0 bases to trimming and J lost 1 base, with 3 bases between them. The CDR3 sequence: CASSEAENTEAFF. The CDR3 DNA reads TGTGCCAGCAGTGAAGCGGAGAACACTGAAGCTTTCTTT.

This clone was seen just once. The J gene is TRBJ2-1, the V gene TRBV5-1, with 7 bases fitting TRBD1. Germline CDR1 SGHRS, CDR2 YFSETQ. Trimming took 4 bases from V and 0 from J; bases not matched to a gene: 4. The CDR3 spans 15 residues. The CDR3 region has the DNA TGCGCCAGCAGCCCAGGGGGAAACTCCTACAATGAGCAGTTCTTC. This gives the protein CASSPGGNSYNEQFF.

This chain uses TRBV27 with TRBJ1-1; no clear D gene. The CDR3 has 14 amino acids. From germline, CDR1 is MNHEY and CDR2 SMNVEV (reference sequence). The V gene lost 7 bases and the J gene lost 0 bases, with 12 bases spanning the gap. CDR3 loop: CASTPEGMNTEAFF. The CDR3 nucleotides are TGTGCCAGCACCCCTGAAGGGATGAACACTGAAGCTTTCTTT.